Reported below is one T cell receptor beta chain. Generated by immunoSEQ multiplex PCR, the TCRdb table keeps only in-frame clones and is missing some. The sample records tens of thousands of clones, approximately 86% being singletons. This record belongs to a study of T cell changes during pregnancy in multiple sclerosis. CDR3 length: 12 amino acids. Germline V CDR1 and CDR2: LGHNA, YNFKEQ. V gave up 1 base and J gave up 11 bases, with 11 bases separating them. Source: CD8+ T cells from peripheral blood mononuclear cells, taken in the first trimester of pregnancy. This chain uses TRBV4-2 with TRBJ2-5, with D unresolved. This TCR was recovered from a female donor in good health, enrolled as a control in a pregnancy study. The CDR3: CASSQGSRQQYF. In nucleotides, the CDR3 is TGTGCCAGCAGCCAAGGGTCGAGGCAGCAGTACTTC.